Below are 21 T cell receptor beta chains sequenced from a single sample in a study of blood T cells in healthy people across ages. A second PCR of 7 to 11 cycles used a sample-barcoded 5' primer and a J-beta primer mix. TCRdb reprocessed the 5' RACE reads with MiXCR, giving one entry per CDR3 protein. The sample records fewer than 750,000 distinct CDR3 sequences, around half being singletons. The material sequenced was blood. The receptor source for this set is a man at least 80 years old in good health.

This clonotype has just a few counts. The chain carries TRBV5-5 and TRBJ2-7, with a tentative D call TRBD1 (6 bases). This CDR3 is 14 amino acids long. V lost 4 bases, J lost 3 bases, and 14 bases lay in between. Germline CDR1 SGHKS, CDR2 YYEKEE (reference sequence). CDR3 sequence: CASSRDISFYEQYF. Written as DNA, the CDR3 is TGTGCCAGCAGCCGGGACATTAGTTTCTACGAGCAGTACTTC.

This chain uses TRBV6-2 or TRBV6-3 with TRBJ2-7; D unclear. CDR3 size: 14 residues. V gave up 5 bases and J gave up 5 bases, with 16 bases separating them. Germline V lookup: CDR1 MNHEY, CDR2 SVGEGT. CDR3 sequence: CASSTPDWSHEQYF. As DNA, the CDR3 is TGTGCCAGCAGTACACCCGACTGGAGCCACGAGCAGTACTTC.

Only a few counts were recorded for this clonotype. The V and J genes are TRBV4-3 and TRBJ2-6; D is uncertain. The CDR3 extends over 17 amino acids. Trimming removed 1 base from V and 0 bases from J, with 10 bases in between. Germline loops: CDR1 LGHNA, CDR2 YSLEER. CDR3 in amino acids: CASSQAGRSSGANVLTF. In DNA form, the CDR3 reads TGCGCCAGCAGCCAAGCAGGTCGTAGCTCTGGGGCCAACGTCCTGACTTTC.

The rearrangement joins TRBV10-3 to TRBJ1-5, with 9 bases fitting TRBD1. Trimming took 11 bases from V and 7 from J; bases not matched to a gene: 9. Germline V gene lookup returns CDR1 ENHRY and CDR2 SYGVKD. This CDR3 spans 13 amino acids. DNA of the CDR3: TGTGCCGTCCGGGACAGGGTCGACCAGCCCCAGCATTTT. This codes for CAVRDRVDQPQHF.

The genes are TRBV20-1 and TRBJ1-1; D is undetermined. This CDR3 comprises 10 residues. Germline assignment: CDR1 DFQATT and CDR2 SNEGSKA (reference sequence). V was pared by 5 bases and J by 5 bases, with 6 bases between. The CDR3 DNA reads TGCAGTGCTCACGGGACTGAAGCTTTCTTT. Protein: CSAHGTEAFF.

This clonotype was recorded many times. The chain has TRBV7-2 and TRBJ2-3; 7 bases fit TRBD1. In germline, CDR1 is SGHTA, CDR2 FQGNSA. V shed 0 bases and J 0 bases; nucleotides not matched to a gene: 0. This CDR3 region has 15 residues. The CDR3 region has the DNA TGTGCCAGCAGCTTAGCCAGGGGGAGCACAGATACGCAGTATTTT. This translates into CASSLARGSTDTQYF.

Concerning this clonotype itself: One base away lies a much larger clone, so this may be a sequencing read error. J is TRBJ2-5 and V is TRBV6-5; no clear D gene. Germline V CDR1 and CDR2: MNHEY, SVGAGI. The CDR3 is made up of 13 amino acids. The CDR3 loop is CASSYLRQETQSF. CDR3 nucleotide sequence: TGTGCCAGCAGTTACCTGCGACAAGAGACCCAGTCCTTC.

This clonotype was counted only a few times. The chain combines TRBV13 with TRBJ2-7, with TRBD2 matching over 8 bases. The V gene end was trimmed by 2 bases and the J gene end by 5 bases; junction bases not matched to a gene: 8. The germline V gene has CDR1 PRHDT and CDR2 FYEKMQ (reference sequence). This CDR3 is built from 15 residues. For the CDR3, the DNA is TGTGCCAGCAGCTTAAACGGGAGGGCTCTCGACGAGCAGTACTTC. Translating gives CASSLNGRALDEQYF.

The V gene is TRBV20-1, the J gene TRBJ2-1; 11 bases are shared with TRBD2. CDR1 is DFQATT and CDR2 is SNEGSKA in the germline V gene (reference sequence). Germline trimming cut 5 bases from V and 4 bases from J; bases unmatched to any gene: 4. The CDR3 consists of 14 residues. The DNA of the CDR3 is TGCAGTGCTCGAATAGCGGGAGGGTACAATGAGCAGTTCTTC. Translating it yields CSARIAGGYNEQFF.

This rearrangement joins TRBV7-9 to TRBJ2-2, with D hard to call. Germline V lookup: CDR1 SEHNR, CDR2 FQNEAQ (reference sequence). V was trimmed by 8 bases and J by 2 bases, leaving 15 bases between them. This CDR3 is 15 amino acids long. This CDR3 reads CASPGPRVNTGELFF. In DNA, the CDR3 is TGTGCCAGCCCTGGGCCTCGGGTTAACACCGGGGAGCTGTTTTTT.

In this sample, this clonotype turned up many times. The V call is TRBV6-6, the J call TRBJ1-2, with unresolved D. The CDR3 loop spans 12 amino acids. CDR1 is MNHNY, CDR2 SVGAGI, per germline (reference sequence). Trimming removed 6 bases from V and 3 bases from J, with 8 bases in between. CDR3 residues: CASRRADYGYTF. The DNA of the CDR3 is TGTGCCAGCAGGCGAGCAGACTATGGCTACACCTTC.

The chain combines TRBV27 with TRBJ2-1; tentatively, D is TRBD2 (6 bases). Deletions cut 8 bases from V and 9 bases from J, with 14 bases between. Germline CDR1 reads MNHEY; CDR2 reads SMNVEV (reference sequence). The CDR3 sequence is 12 residues long. CDR3 amino acids: CASLLGTGEQFF. CDR3 in DNA: TGTGCCAGCCTTCTGGGGACTGGTGAGCAGTTCTTC.

This clonotype was counted only a few times. V usage is TRBV29-1 and J usage is TRBJ2-7; 8 bases match TRBD1. The germline V gene encodes CDR1 SQVTM and CDR2 ANQGSEA. J was trimmed by 2 bases and V by 4 bases; bases with no gene match: 7. The CDR3 has 14 amino acids. The CDR3 DNA reads TGCAGCGTTGCGCCCGGACAGGGCCCCTACGAGCAGTACTTC. As protein: CSVAPGQGPYEQYF.

This clonotype was observed a single time. This chain joins TRBV7-2 and TRBJ1-2; 9 bases line up with TRBD1. The J segment lost 4 bases and the V segment lost 3 bases, leaving 6 bases of the junction unmatched. The CDR3 totals 15 residues. The germline V gene encodes CDR1 SGHTA and CDR2 FQGNSA. The CDR3 protein is CASSLTGGPSYGYTF. CDR3 sequence (DNA): TGTGCCAGCAGCTTGACAGGGGGACCCAGCTATGGCTACACCTTC.

The chain employs TRBV20-1 and TRBJ1-2; no firm D call. The ends were cut back, 0 bases at V and 0 bases at J, with 11 bases in the middle. CDR1 is DFQATT and CDR2 is SNEGSKA in the germline V gene (reference sequence). CDR3 length: 15 residues. CDR3 sequence (DNA): TGCAGTGCTAGAGATCGGGATGGGGCTAACTATGGCTACACCTTC. It yields the protein CSARDRDGANYGYTF.

The chain couples TRBV2 to TRBJ1-2; D call uncertain. This CDR3 has 12 amino acids. The germline CDR1 and CDR2 sequences are SNHLY and FYNNEI. The CDR3 loop is CTTRGASYGYTF. The CDR3 DNA follows: TGTACCACCCGAGGTGCGTCCTATGGCTACACCTTC.

The V and J genes are TRBV6-6 and TRBJ1-5; the match to TRBD1 covers 9 bases. The CDR3 runs 16 residues. Germline loops: CDR1 MNHNY, CDR2 SVGAGI (reference sequence). The V segment lost 6 bases and the J segment 1 base; nucleotides outside the gene matches: 7. CDR3 nucleotide sequence: TGTGCCAGCAGACCCGAACAGGGGGCCAGCAATCAGCCCCAGCATTTT. It yields the protein CASRPEQGASNQPQHF.

The rearrangement links TRBV5-6 to TRBJ2-1; tentatively, D is TRBD1 (5 bases). Germline CDR1 and CDR2: SGHDT and YYEEEE. The V end lost 4 bases, the J end lost 7 bases, and 15 bases lay between the germline ends. The CDR3 sequence is 14 residues long. The CDR3 DNA reads TGTGCCAGCAGCAGGCCCTGGGGCTGGAATGAGCAGTTCTTC. Its protein product is CASSRPWGWNEQFF.

This chain uses TRBV9 with TRBJ2-7, with TRBD2 matching 11 bases. Trimming at V came to 2 bases and at J to 1 base, leaving 5 bases not matched to a gene. This CDR3 is built from 16 residues. In germline, CDR1 is SGDLS, CDR2 YYNGEE. The CDR3 nucleotides are TGTGCCAGCAGCGTCATGGGACTAGCGGCTTCCTACGAGCAGTACTTC. Translation gives CASSVMGLAASYEQYF.

This clonotype was found many times. This chain connects TRBV4-1 to TRBJ2-7; D may be TRBD2 (5 bases). Looked up from germline, CDR1 is MGHRA and CDR2 is YSYEKL. V was trimmed by 4 bases and J by 3 bases, leaving 16 bases between them. The CDR3 sequence is 15 residues long. This CDR3 is CASSPLWESGYEQYF. In DNA form, the CDR3 reads TGCGCCAGCAGCCCCCTATGGGAGTCAGGCTACGAGCAGTACTTC.

This clonotype has more than one count but fewer than ten. The genes are TRBV6-5 and TRBJ1-6; no firm D call. In germline, CDR1 is MNHEY, CDR2 SVGAGI. The CDR3 has 17 residues. V shed 0 bases and J shed 6 bases, with 15 bases lying between them. The CDR3 DNA sequence: TGTGCCAGCAGTTACTCGAATCAGGCCGCGGGTAATTCACCCCTCCACTTT. Translating it yields CASSYSNQAAGNSPLHF.